This T cell receptor beta chain was captured by sequencing in a study of blood T cell repertoires in COVID-19. TCRdb keeps only in-frame clones here, not all; method: immunoSEQ multiplex PCR. The data contain 140,000 to 150,000 clones, about 90% of them seen just once; the ten biggest clones take up 1.7%. Germline V CDR1 and CDR2: MGHRA, YSYEKL. The CDR3 loop spans 14 amino acids. Trimming stripped 1 base from V and 2 bases from J, with 9 bases between. This clonotype was obtained from a woman between 50 and 59 years old with acute or convalescent COVID-19. Input material: peripheral blood. The gene calls are TRBV4-1 and TRBJ2-7; D is unresolved. CDR3 protein: CASSQGNSAYEQYF. In DNA form, the CDR3 reads TGCGCCAGCAGCCAAGGCAACTCGGCCTACGAGCAGTACTTC.